Listed here is a single T cell receptor (beta chain). The sample originates from a study of OX40 agonist ivuxolimab in advanced cancers. Here immunoSEQ multiplex PCR was the method, and the copy in TCRdb shows in-frame clones only, minus some. Altogether some 80,000 clones are present, over 85% being singletons, with the ten largest covering 4.5% to 5%. Germline loops: CDR1 MNHNS, CDR2 SASEGT. This CDR3 spans 12 amino acids. V lost 7 bases and J lost 7, with 13 bases in between. This TCR was recovered from an adult with an advanced solid tumor such as melanoma, head and neck, liver or kidney cancer. This specimen consisted of CD4+ or CD8+ T cells sorted from blood, obtained in a trial of the OX40 agonist ivuxolimab. V usage is TRBV6-1 and J usage is TRBJ1-2; tentative D call: TRBD1 (6 bases). Here the CDR3 DNA reads TGTGCCAGCACTCAAGAGGGGGTTGGCTACACCTTC. It codes for CASTQEGVGYTF.